The 10 T cell receptor beta chains below were found in one sample sequenced in a study of T cell changes during pregnancy in multiple sclerosis. Here immunoSEQ multiplex PCR was the method, and the copy in TCRdb shows in-frame clones only, minus some. The sample shows 25,000 or so clones, 70% to 90% of them seen only once. The sequenced sample was CD4+ T cells from peripheral blood mononuclear cells, obtained in the first trimester of pregnancy. The receptors originated from a female donor in good health, enrolled as a control in a pregnancy study.

The CDR3 loop reads CASRPEAPTQYF. As DNA, the CDR3 is TGTGCCAGCAGGCCCGAGGCGCCGACCCAGTACTTC. The J gene is TRBJ2-5, the V gene TRBV7-6; D remains ambiguous. This CDR3 is built from 12 residues. Trimming cost V 6 bases and J 7 bases, with 12 bases left between them. Germline values: CDR1 SGHVS, CDR2 FNYEAQ.

This clone was counted once. This rearrangement joins TRBV7-2 to TRBJ2-7; 13 bases align to TRBD2. Germline trimming cut 1 base from V and 2 bases from J; bases unmatched to any gene: 5. The CDR3 length is 17 residues. CDR1 SGHTA and CDR2 FQGNSA come from the germline V gene. The CDR3 nucleotides are TGTGCCAGCAGCTTAGGTACTAGCGGGGGGGTTCCCTACGAGCAGTACTTC. Amino acids: CASSLGTSGGVPYEQYF.

This clone was detected once. The chain links TRBV19 to TRBJ1-5; no clear D. Trimming took 2 bases from V and 7 from J, leaving 6 bases between them. Germline V gene data show CDR1 as LNHDA and CDR2 as SQIVND (reference sequence). The CDR3 contains 12 residues. The chain's CDR3 is CASSIPGQPQHF. DNA of the CDR3: TGTGCCAGTAGTATACCGGGACAGCCCCAGCATTTT. The variable domain in full, with the rest retrieved from reference TRBV19 and TRBJ1-5, is DGGITQSPKYLFRKEGQNVTLSCEQNLNHDAMYWYRQDPGQGLRLIYYSQIVNDFQKGDIAEGYSVSREKKESFPLTVTSAQKNPTAFYLCASSIPGQPQHFGDGTRLSIL.

The genes are TRBV2 and TRBJ2-1; 7 bases agree with TRBD2. Trimming removed 6 bases from V and 3 bases from J; junction bases left unmatched: 5. The CDR3 length is 14 residues. Germline-derived CDR1 and CDR2 are SNHLY and FYNNEI. The CDR3 here is CASSGRTSYNEQFF. The DNA for the CDR3 is TGTGCCAGCAGCGGACGGACTAGCTACAATGAGCAGTTCTTC.

V gene TRBV11-2 combines with J gene TRBJ2-1; D not resolved. The CDR3 is 13 residues long. Looked up from germline, CDR1 is SGHAT and CDR2 is FQNNGV. The germline V and J ends were trimmed by 5 bases and 6 bases, with 11 bases remaining between them. CDR3 nucleotide sequence: TGTGCCAGCAGCCCAGGCCACCGCAATGAGCAGTTCTTC. It is translated as CASSPGHRNEQFF. Using reference TRBV11-2 and TRBJ2-1 for the parts outside the CDR3, the full variable domain is EAGVAQSPRYKIIEKRQSVAFWCNPISGHATLYWYQQILGQGPKLLIQFQNNGVVDDSQLPKDRFSAERLKGVDSTLKIQPAKLEDSAVYLCASSPGHRNEQFFGPGTRLTVL.

The chain has TRBV9 and TRBJ2-1, with a possible D match to TRBD2 (6 bases). CDR3 size: 15 residues. Germline V lookup: CDR1 SGDLS, CDR2 YYNGEE. V was trimmed by 4 bases and J by 0 bases, leaving 11 bases between them. The CDR3 DNA is TGTGCCAGCAGCACGACTAGTATCTCCTACAATGAGCAGTTCTTC. Its translation is CASSTTSISYNEQFF.

This chain links TRBV9 with TRBJ2-7; TRBD1 is a possible D gene (6 bases). V was trimmed by 8 bases and J by 4 bases, leaving 19 bases between them. The V gene's germline CDR1 is SGDLS and CDR2 YYNGEE. This CDR3 is 14 amino acids long. The CDR3 sequence is CASSLGSQGYEQYF. The CDR3, as DNA: TGTGCCAGTTCCTTGGGGTCCCAGGGGTACGAGCAGTACTTC.

This sequence joins TRBV5-1 and TRBJ1-4; no reliable D call. CDR3 length: 13 amino acids. Trimming took off 0 bases at V and 5 bases at J, with 5 bases between the two ends. Germline loops: CDR1 SGHRS, CDR2 YFSETQ. The CDR3 coding sequence is TGCGCCAGCAGCTTGGAACTGAATGAAAAACTGTTTTTT. Translation gives CASSLELNEKLFF. The whole variable domain, remainder taken from reference TRBV5-1 and TRBJ1-4, is KAGVTQTPRYLIKTRGQQVTLSCSPISGHRSVSWYQQTPGQGLQFLFEYFSETQRNKGNFPGRFSGRQFSNSRSEMNVSTLELGDSALYLCASSLELNEKLFFGSGTQLSVL.

The rearrangement uses TRBV19 and TRBJ2-5, with 16 bases fitting TRBD2. V lost 5 bases to trimming and J lost 5 bases; unmatched junction nucleotides: 2. Germline-derived CDR1 and CDR2 are LNHDA and SQIVND (reference sequence). The CDR3 spans 15 residues. The CDR3 region is CASSSGLAGGETQYF. The CDR3 region has the DNA TGTGCCAGTAGTTCGGGACTAGCGGGAGGGGAGACCCAGTACTTC.

V usage is TRBV15 and J usage is TRBJ2-7, with 7 bases that match TRBD1. The CDR3 covers 16 residues. CDR1 is LNHNV and CDR2 is YYDKDF in the germline V gene (reference sequence). Losses at the gene ends were 0 bases for V and 5 bases for J; bases not matched to a gene: 10. For the CDR3, the DNA is TGTGCCACCAGCAGAGAGGGAATGAGGGGGCAAGACGAGCAGTACTTC. Residues: CATSREGMRGQDEQYF.